These 32 T cell receptor beta chains originate from one sample sequenced in a study of human T cells and chemical hapten exposure. MiXCR, applied by TCRdb to the RACE reads, yields one record per CDR3 protein. The sample records 130,000 or so distinct CDR3 sequences, approximately 9.5% being singletons. As for time point: healthy volunteer bleed at 2 weeks. Extraction of total RNA was performed on unfractionated whole blood. The sample consisted of whole blood. The receptors originated from a male donor in good health. Some clones in this sample may be carry-over from other donors' samples.

V and J are TRBV5-1 and TRBJ2-6; 9 bases line up with TRBD1. The CDR3 contains 18 residues. V was pared by 4 bases and J by 2 bases, with 10 bases of the junction left unmatched. CDR1 is SGHRS and CDR2 is YFSETQ in the germline V gene. CDR3 DNA: TGCGCCAGCAGCGGCAAGGACAGGGGAGCACCTGGGGCCAACGTCCTGACTTTC. This codes for CASSGKDRGAPGANVLTF.

The chain couples TRBV7-2 to TRBJ2-3; 8 nucleotides line up with TRBD2. Germline lookup yields CDR1 SGHTA and CDR2 FQGNSA. Trimming took 10 bases from V and 5 from J; bases not matched to a gene: 17. The CDR3 totals 16 residues. CDR3 DNA sequence: TGTGCCACCTCCCCCCTGGCTAGCGGGCTATTAGATACGCAGTATTTT. As protein: CATSPLASGLLDTQYF.

V gene TRBV19 combines with J gene TRBJ2-3; maybe TRBD2 (5 bases). Trimming took 7 bases from V and 5 from J, leaving 16 bases between them. The CDR3 has 14 amino acids. Germline V gene lookup returns CDR1 LNHDA and CDR2 SQIVND (reference sequence). CDR3 in amino acids: CASTNRGSGDTQYF. Here the CDR3 DNA reads TGTGCCAGTACGAATCGGGGTAGTGGAGATACGCAGTATTTT.

This clonotype was picked up many times. This chain links TRBV10-2 with TRBJ1-1; D is unresolved. Germline V CDR1 and CDR2: WSHSY, SAAADI. Trimming left V 10 bases short and J 1 base short, with 10 bases between. CDR3 length: 12 amino acids. Here the CDR3 reads CAIRKGNTEAFF. CDR3 bases: TGCGCCATCAGAAAGGGGAACACTGAAGCTTTCTTT.

The chain is built from TRBV18 and TRBJ2-7; D gene uncertain. V shed 2 bases and J shed 5 bases, with 16 bases lying between them. The CDR3 runs 15 residues. Germline V CDR1 and CDR2: KGHSH, LQKENI. DNA for the CDR3: TGTGCCAGCTCACCAAGATCGGTCGGGCCCAACGAGCAGTACTTC. Protein sequence: CASSPRSVGPNEQYF. Full variable domain (remainder filled in from reference TRBV18 and TRBJ2-7): NAGVMQNPRHLVRRRGQEARLRCSPMKGHSHVYWYRQLPEEGLKFMVYLQKENIIDESGMPKERFSAEFPKEGPSILRIQQVVRGDSAAYFCASSPRSVGPNEQYFGPGTRLTVT.

A few counts support this clonotype. The rearrangement uses TRBV12-3 or TRBV12-4 and TRBJ2-3; tentative D call: TRBD1 (5 bases). The CDR3 contains 14 residues. V was trimmed by 4 bases and J by 2 bases, leaving 10 bases between them. The CDR3 DNA sequence: TGTGCCAGCAGTTCCGCGACAGACACAGATACGCAGTATTTT. Protein product: CASSSATDTDTQYF.

This clonotype occurred a few times. The V and J genes are TRBV24-1 and TRBJ2-2, with D uncertain. V dropped 2 bases and J dropped 2 bases, with 11 bases sitting between them. The length of the CDR3 is 16 residues. Germline values: CDR1 KGHDR, CDR2 SFDVKD. The DNA for the CDR3 is TGTGCCACCAGTGATTCTGTGCTAGGAAACACCGGGGAGCTGTTTTTT. Amino acids: CATSDSVLGNTGELFF.

This clonotype was found many times. The chain joins TRBV29-1 to TRBJ1-1, with 8 bases that match TRBD1. Germline CDR1 and CDR2: SQVTM and ANQGSEA. The CDR3 contains 13 residues. V lost 1 base to trimming and J lost 7 bases; unmatched junction nucleotides: 5. This chain's CDR3 is CSVEGTGYGEAFF. Here the CDR3 DNA reads TGCAGCGTTGAAGGGACAGGGTATGGTGAAGCTTTCTTT. Combining the CDR3 with reference TRBV29-1 and TRBJ1-1 gives the whole variable domain SAVISQKPSRDICQRGTSLTIQCQVDSQVTMMFWYRQQPGQSLTLIATANQGSEATYESGFVIDKFPISRPNLTFSTLTVSNMSPEDSSIYLCSVEGTGYGEAFFGQGTRLTVV.

This clonotype was detected only a few times. V gene TRBV24-1 combines with J gene TRBJ2-7, with 11 bases aligning to TRBD2. Losses at the gene ends were 5 bases for V and 3 bases for J; bases not matched to a gene: 2. Germline CDR1 KGHDR, CDR2 SFDVKD. The CDR3 loop spans 14 amino acids. DNA of the CDR3: TGTGCCACCAGTGTCGGACTAGCGGGCTACGAGCAGTACTTC. It translates to CATSVGLAGYEQYF.

V is TRBV12-3 or TRBV12-4 and J is TRBJ2-7; 11 bases line up with TRBD2. There are 15 residues in the CDR3. With V trimmed by 1 base and J by 3 bases, 2 bases remained unmatched. The CDR3, as DNA: TGTGCCAGCAGTTTAGAGACTAGCGGGAACTACGAGCAGTACTTC. It specifies CASSLETSGNYEQYF.

Only a few counts were recorded for this clonotype. J is TRBJ2-3 and V is TRBV12-3 or TRBV12-4; D is unclear. V was clipped by 5 bases and J by 0 bases, with 15 bases between them. This CDR3 region has 16 residues. CDR3 residues: CASSPSALPSTDTQYF. CDR3 nucleotide sequence: TGTGCCAGCAGTCCTTCGGCCCTTCCTAGCACAGATACGCAGTATTTT.

This rearrangement joins TRBV4-1 to TRBJ2-1; possibly TRBD1 for D (5 bases). V was cut by 4 bases and J by 2 bases, with 18 bases left in between. This CDR3 has 17 residues. In germline, CDR1 is MGHRA, CDR2 YSYEKL. The CDR3 DNA is TGCGCCAGCAGCCTCACTTCGGCGGCCAGGGCCTACAATGAGCAGTTCTTC. Translation gives CASSLTSAARAYNEQFF.

This clonotype was seen ten or more times. V and J are TRBV13 and TRBJ2-7; 11 bases align to TRBD1. The CDR3 length is 14 residues. Germline V CDR1 and CDR2: PRHDT, FYEKMQ (reference sequence). With V trimmed by 5 bases and J by 7 bases, 7 bases remained unmatched. This chain's CDR3 is CASSTRDRGDEQYF. CDR3 bases: TGTGCCAGCAGCACCCGGGACAGGGGGGATGAGCAGTACTTC.

The sample holds many counts of this clonotype. The chain couples TRBV12-3 or TRBV12-4 to TRBJ2-7, with 7 nucleotides matching TRBD1. The CDR3 spans 13 residues. V trimming: 5 bases; J trimming: 1 base; junction bases outside the gene matches: 2. The DNA of the CDR3 is TGTGCCAGCAGTCAGGGGGAGTCCTACGAGCAGTACTTC. It is translated as CASSQGESYEQYF.

This clonotype was recorded many times. The CDR3 nucleotides read TGTGCCAGCAGCGGACGGACAGATCACAATGAGCAGTTCTTC. Translating gives CASSGRTDHNEQFF. The chain is built from TRBV9 and TRBJ2-1, with D tentatively TRBD1 (6 bases). The CDR3 is made up of 14 amino acids. Germline V CDR1 and CDR2: SGDLS, YYNGEE. V lost 3 bases to trimming and J lost 5 bases, with 12 bases between them.

This clonotype was counted at least ten times. The chain has TRBV6-5 and TRBJ2-2, with 7 bases fitting TRBD2. V gave up 2 bases and J gave up 5 bases; unmatched junction bases: 5. Germline CDR1 and CDR2: MNHEY and SVGAGI. The CDR3 length is 15 residues. CDR3 coding DNA: TGTGCCAGCAGTTACAGGCAGGGAGGGACCGGGGAGCTGTTTTTT. Protein: CASSYRQGGTGELFF.

Comment on this clonotype: No conserved phenylalanine or tryptophan is present at the end of the CDR3, so a read error is the likely explanation. No DNA is shown, since the ends of the CDR3 on it are uncertain; the CDR3 is the one TCRdb lists. The V and J genes are TRBV25-1 and TRBJ1-1; the table's D call, TRBD1, was not checked against the DNA. In germline, CDR1 is MGHDK, CDR2 SYGVNS. Inclusive of both ends, the CDR3 amounts to 12 amino acids. This chain's CDR3 is CVSSEFTAPGEL.

This rearrangement joins TRBV20-1 to TRBJ2-7, with D tentatively TRBD1 (6 bases). Germline V CDR1 and CDR2: DFQATT, SNEGSKA (reference sequence). V was cut by 5 bases and J by 3 bases, with 14 bases left in between. CDR3 length: 13 amino acids. In DNA, the CDR3 is TGCAGTGCTCTTTTTCAACAGGGCTACGAGCAGTACTTC. It encodes CSALFQQGYEQYF.

The chain recombines TRBV5-5 with TRBJ2-7; 9 nucleotides match TRBD1. The CDR3 is 16 amino acids. The J segment lost 2 bases and the V segment lost 4 bases, leaving 10 bases of the junction unmatched. Germline V CDR1 and CDR2: SGHKS, YYEKEE (reference sequence). This CDR3 is CASSPSPGQGAYEQYF. In DNA form, the CDR3 reads TGTGCCAGCAGCCCATCGCCGGGACAGGGAGCCTACGAGCAGTACTTC.

The rearrangement uses TRBV10-3 and TRBJ2-7; D is ambiguous. The germline V gene encodes CDR1 ENHRY and CDR2 SYGVKD. The germline V and J ends were trimmed by 4 bases and 2 bases, with 3 bases remaining between them. This CDR3 has 11 amino acids. CDR3 region: CAISGTYEQYF. The CDR3 DNA follows: TGTGCCATCAGTGGGACCTACGAGCAGTACTTC.

This clonotype turned up a few times. The rearrangement links TRBV7-9 to TRBJ1-6; possible D gene TRBD1, 5 bases. The CDR3 consists of 13 residues. V was shortened by 1 base and J by 8 bases, with 6 bases between the two germline ends. Germline V gene data show CDR1 as SEHNR and CDR2 as FQNEAQ (reference sequence). The CDR3, as DNA: TGTGCCAGCAGCTTAGGGGACTATTCACCCCTCCACTTT. Translating it yields CASSLGDYSPLHF.

In its sample, this clonotype was seen a few times. The chain links TRBV12-5 to TRBJ2-7; D is possibly TRBD1 (5 bases). In germline, CDR1 is LGHNT, CDR2 FRNRAP. With 5 bases removed from V and 2 bases from J, the gap between germline ends came to 10 bases. This CDR3 has 13 residues. CDR3 coding DNA: TGTGCTAGTGGTCAGGGTTTTGCCTACGAGCAGTACTTC. It is translated as CASGQGFAYEQYF.

The table lists this clonotype with many counts. The rearrangement joins TRBV7-2 to TRBJ1-3, with D tentatively TRBD1 (6 bases). Per the germline V gene, CDR1 is SGHTA and CDR2 is FQGNSA. V lost 5 bases and J 8 bases, leaving 16 bases between the germline ends. The length of the CDR3 is 14 residues. CDR3 protein: CASSPRKEGDTIYF. The CDR3 bases are TGTGCCAGCAGCCCCCGAAAGGAGGGGGACACCATATATTTT.

The rearrangement links TRBV7-3 to TRBJ2-1; 9 bases map to TRBD1. There are 15 residues in the CDR3. Trimming cost V 5 bases and J 7 bases; bases outside gene matches: 9. Germline CDR1 is SGHTA and CDR2 is FQGTGA. Here the CDR3 reads CASSPIGTGQNEQFF. CDR3 DNA: TGTGCCAGCAGCCCCATCGGGACAGGGCAGAATGAGCAGTTCTTC.

This clonotype was found a few times. The CDR3 coding sequence is TGTGCCAGCCGCGACCCGACAGGGAATGAGGATACGCAGTATTTT. Protein sequence: CASRDPTGNEDTQYF. This rearrangement joins TRBV6-6 to TRBJ2-3, with 7 bases matching TRBD1. Germline CDR1 and CDR2: MNHNY and SVGAGI (reference sequence). The length of the CDR3 is 15 residues. V lost 8 bases, J lost 6 bases, and 14 bases stayed unmatched.

The gene calls are TRBV19 and TRBJ2-5; D is uncertain. V was shortened by 3 bases and J by 2 bases, with 7 bases between the two germline ends. CDR1 and CDR2 from the germline V gene are LNHDA and SQIVND (reference sequence). The CDR3 length is 13 residues. The CDR3 DNA reads as TGTGCCAGTAGTATGAGTATACAAGAGACCCAGTACTTC. It encodes CASSMSIQETQYF.

This clonotype was recorded a few times. The CDR3 loop reads CASSGTSGGSPGELFF. The CDR3 nucleotides are TGCGCCAGCAGCGGGACTAGCGGGGGGTCTCCCGGGGAGCTGTTTTTT. The gene calls are TRBV5-1 and TRBJ2-2, with TRBD2 matching over 15 bases. Germline trimming cut 4 bases from V and 6 bases from J; bases unmatched to any gene: 4. Germline CDR1 SGHRS, CDR2 YFSETQ. The CDR3 runs 16 residues. The full variable domain, rest sourced from reference TRBV5-1 and TRBJ2-2, is KAGVTQTPRYLIKTRGQQVTLSCSPISGHRSVSWYQQTPGQGLQFLFEYFSETQRNKGNFPGRFSGRQFSNSRSEMNVSTLELGDSALYLCASSGTSGGSPGELFFGEGSRLTVL.

This clonotype was seen many times. The rearrangement joins TRBV6-2 or TRBV6-3 to TRBJ2-7; D perhaps matches TRBD1 (5 bases). The CDR3 runs to 13 residues. Looked up from germline, CDR1 is MNHEY and CDR2 is SVGEGT. Trimming left V 2 bases short and J 3 bases short, with 8 bases between. CDR3: CASSYPRDYEQYF. As DNA, the CDR3 is TGTGCCAGCAGTTACCCCAGGGACTACGAGCAGTACTTC.

Here the CDR3 DNA reads TGTGCCAGCAGTTACTCGATTCTAGGCCACGAGAACACTGAAGCTTTCTTT. It is translated as CASSYSILGHENTEAFF. The V and J genes are TRBV6-6 and TRBJ1-1; D not certain. This CDR3 has 17 residues. Germline V gene sequence: CDR1 MNHNY, CDR2 SVGAGI (reference sequence). Trimming cost V 0 bases and J 1 base, with 15 bases left between them.

Regarding this clonotype: This could be a read error, since a much larger clone is one nucleotide away. This chain uses TRBV12-3 or TRBV12-4 with TRBJ1-6; D unclear. The CDR3 extends over 15 amino acids. The CDR3 here is CVSSSRAWQESPLHF. In DNA, the CDR3 is TGTGTCAGCAGTTCCCGGGCCTGGCAGGAGTCACCCCTCCACTTT.

This clonotype was detected only a few times. V and J are TRBV25-1 and TRBJ2-7; possibly TRBD1 for D (6 bases). Trimming removed 5 bases at V and 4 bases at J, with 12 bases between. Germline CDR1 MGHDK, CDR2 SYGVNS. The CDR3 is 13 residues long. The CDR3 nucleotides read TGTGCCAGCAGTTTGGACAGACCTTACGAGCAGTACTTC. Translating gives CASSLDRPYEQYF.

The chain is built from TRBV19 and TRBJ2-4; 8 nucleotides align to TRBD2. J was trimmed by 2 bases and V by 4 bases; bases with no gene match: 10. The CDR3 has 17 residues. The germline V gene has CDR1 LNHDA and CDR2 SQIVND (reference sequence). CDR3 DNA: TGTGCCAGTAGTAACACGGGAGGGGGTGGACCCAAAAACATTCAGTACTTC. It specifies CASSNTGGGGPKNIQYF.